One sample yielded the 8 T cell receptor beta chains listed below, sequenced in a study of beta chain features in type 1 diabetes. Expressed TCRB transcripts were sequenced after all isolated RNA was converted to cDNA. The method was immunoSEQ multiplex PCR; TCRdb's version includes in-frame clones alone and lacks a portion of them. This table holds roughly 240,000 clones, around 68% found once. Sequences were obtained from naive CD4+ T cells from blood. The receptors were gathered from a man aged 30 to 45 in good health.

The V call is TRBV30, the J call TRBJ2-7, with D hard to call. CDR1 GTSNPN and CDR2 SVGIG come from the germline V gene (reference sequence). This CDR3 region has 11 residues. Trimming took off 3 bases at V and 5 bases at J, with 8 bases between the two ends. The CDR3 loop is CAWRATNEQYF. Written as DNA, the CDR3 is TGTGCCTGGAGGGCGACAAACGAGCAGTACTTC.

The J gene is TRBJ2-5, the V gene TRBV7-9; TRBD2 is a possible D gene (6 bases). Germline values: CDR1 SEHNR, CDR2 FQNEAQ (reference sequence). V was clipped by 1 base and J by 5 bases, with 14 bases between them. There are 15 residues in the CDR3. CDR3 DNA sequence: TGTGCCAGCAGCTTAGGAACAGTAGGAGGGGAGACCCAGTACTTC. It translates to CASSLGTVGGETQYF.

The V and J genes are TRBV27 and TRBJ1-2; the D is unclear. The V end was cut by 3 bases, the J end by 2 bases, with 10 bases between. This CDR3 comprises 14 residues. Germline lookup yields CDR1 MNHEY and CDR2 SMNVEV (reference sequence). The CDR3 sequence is CASSLRPGNYGYTF. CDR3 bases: TGTGCCAGCAGTTTGCGGCCGGGAAACTATGGCTACACCTTC.

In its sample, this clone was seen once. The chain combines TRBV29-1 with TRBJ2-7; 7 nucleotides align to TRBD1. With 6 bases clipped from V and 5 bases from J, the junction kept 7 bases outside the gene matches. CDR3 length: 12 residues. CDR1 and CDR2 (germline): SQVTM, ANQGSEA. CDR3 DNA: TGCAGCGTACGCAGACAGGGCCACGAGCAGTACTTC. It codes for CSVRRQGHEQYF.

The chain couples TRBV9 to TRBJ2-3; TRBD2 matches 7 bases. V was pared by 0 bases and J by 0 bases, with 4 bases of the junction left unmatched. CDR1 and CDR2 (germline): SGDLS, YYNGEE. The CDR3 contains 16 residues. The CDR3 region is CASSVAGTTSTDTQYF. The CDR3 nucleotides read TGTGCCAGCAGCGTAGCCGGGACTACAAGCACAGATACGCAGTATTTT.

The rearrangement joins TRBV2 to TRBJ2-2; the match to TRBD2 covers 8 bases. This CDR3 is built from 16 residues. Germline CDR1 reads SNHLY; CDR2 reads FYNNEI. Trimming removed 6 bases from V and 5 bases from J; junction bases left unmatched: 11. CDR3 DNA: TGTGCCAGCAGGGTACTAGCGGTCCGAGGGACCGGGGAGCTGTTTTTT. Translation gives CASRVLAVRGTGELFF. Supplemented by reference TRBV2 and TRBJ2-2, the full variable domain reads EPEVTQTPSHQVTQMGQEVILRCVPISNHLYFYWYRQILGQKVEFLVSFYNNEISEKSEIFDDQFSVERPDGSNFTLKIRSTKLEDSAMYFCASRVLAVRGTGELFFGEGSRLTVL.

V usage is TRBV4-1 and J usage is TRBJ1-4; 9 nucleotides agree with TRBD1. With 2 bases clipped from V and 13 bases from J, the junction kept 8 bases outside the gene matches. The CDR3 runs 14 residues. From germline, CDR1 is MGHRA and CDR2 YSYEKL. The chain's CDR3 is CASSQPRDRAALFF. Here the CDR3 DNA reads TGCGCCAGCAGCCAACCCCGGGACAGGGCCGCACTGTTTTTT.

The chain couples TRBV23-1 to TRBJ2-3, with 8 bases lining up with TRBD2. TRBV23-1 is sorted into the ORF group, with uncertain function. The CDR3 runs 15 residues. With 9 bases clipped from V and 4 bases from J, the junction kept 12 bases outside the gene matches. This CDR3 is CARLKGLAGPDTQYF. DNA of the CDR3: TGCGCCAGGCTTAAAGGTCTAGCGGGCCCAGATACGCAGTATTTT.